A selection of T cell receptor beta chains follows, all from one sample in a study of cytomegalovirus exposure and HLA in healthy donors. Measured with immunoSEQ multiplex PCR; TCRdb has only the in-frame clones, and not every one. Found here are over 45,000 clones; the top ten clones hold less than 2.5%. Specimen: PBMCs. The receptors originated from a woman aged 18-29 years in good health and CMV-seronegative. The CDR3 runs from the conserved cysteine through the conserved F or W. The D gene is left open where the match is weak.

V gene: TRBV29-1; J gene: TRBJ2-3; D gene: NA; CDR3 DNA: TGCAGCGTTAGGAGTCAAGGCACAGATACGCAGTATTTT; CDR3 protein: CSVRSQGTDTQYF
V gene: TRBV7-2; J gene: TRBJ1-2; D gene: NA; CDR3 DNA: TGTGCCAGCAGCTTACAGGGCTATGGCTACACCTTC; CDR3 protein: CASSLQGYGYTF
V gene: TRBV19; J gene: TRBJ1-1; D gene: NA; CDR3 DNA: TGTGCCAGTAGTATTCTTATGAACACTGAAGCTTTCTTT; CDR3 protein: CASSILMNTEAFF
V gene: TRBV14; J gene: TRBJ2-7; D gene: NA; CDR3 DNA: TGTGCCAGCCGACGAGGGGGCTACGAGCAGTACTTC; CDR3 protein: CASRRGGYEQYF
V gene: TRBV29-1; J gene: TRBJ1-1; D gene: NA; CDR3 DNA: TGCAGCGTTGAAAGGAGCCCCCGGATAGCTTTCTTT; CDR3 protein: CSVERSPRIAFF
V gene: TRBV9; J gene: TRBJ1-6; D gene: TRBD1; CDR3 DNA: TGTGCCAGCAGCGAGAGGGACAGGGGCAACCCACCCCTCCACTTT; CDR3 protein: CASSERDRGNPPLHF
V gene: TRBV6-5; J gene: TRBJ2-7; D gene: NA; CDR3 DNA: TGTGCCAGCAGTTACCAACACAGCTACGAGCAGTACTTC; CDR3 protein: CASSYQHSYEQYF
V gene: TRBV7-9; J gene: TRBJ1-6; D gene: TRBD1; CDR3 DNA: TGTGCCAGCAACGACAGGGGTAGTGATTCACCCCTACACTTT; CDR3 protein: CASNDRGSDSPLHF
V gene: TRBV4-2; J gene: TRBJ2-1; D gene: TRBD2; CDR3 DNA: TGTGCCAGCAGCCATCCCGGGACTAGCTCCGACAATGAGCAGTTCTTC; CDR3 protein: CASSHPGTSSDNEQFF
V gene: TRBV6-1; J gene: TRBJ2-7; D gene: TRBD1; CDR3 DNA: TGTGCCAGCAGTGTGGTCGGGACAGGGGGCTACGAGCAGTACTTC; CDR3 protein: CASSVVGTGGYEQYF
V gene: TRBV28; J gene: TRBJ1-2; D gene: NA; CDR3 DNA: TGTGCCAGCAGTTCCCAGGGGTCCGGCTACACCTTC; CDR3 protein: CASSSQGSGYTF
V gene: TRBV5-1; J gene: TRBJ1-2; D gene: NA; CDR3 DNA: TGCGCCAGCAGCTTGTTACCACAGGGAGATGGCTACACCTTC; CDR3 protein: CASSLLPQGDGYTF
V gene: TRBV5-1; J gene: TRBJ2-2; D gene: TRBD1; CDR3 DNA: TGCGCCAGCAGCTTGGCTCCCGGGACAGGGGGCTTGGGCGGGGAGCTGTTTTTT; CDR3 protein: CASSLAPGTGGLGGELFF
V gene: TRBV27; J gene: TRBJ1-2; D gene: NA; CDR3 DNA: TGTGCCAGCAGTTTAGCGGGCCCGGGGAGCTATGGCTACACCTTC; CDR3 protein: CASSLAGPGSYGYTF